The T cell receptor (beta chain) under discussion was sequenced for a study of cytomegalovirus exposure and HLA in healthy donors. Germline lookup yields CDR1 MNHEY and CDR2 SMNVEV (reference sequence). Trimming removed 5 bases at V and 4 bases at J, with 20 bases between. The CDR3 covers 16 residues. The PCR had 60 Vbeta and 13 Jbeta primers. Generated by immunoSEQ multiplex PCR, the TCRdb table keeps only in-frame clones and is missing some. This sample has about 120,000 clones; 81% occur once, and the top ten carry 2.2%. Findings and limits, study-wide: On later analysis, the bulk of CMV-associated TCR beta chains appeared to be HLA-restricted.

About this clone itself: Its specificity is not known.

The chain has TRBV27 and TRBJ1-1; D possibly corresponds to TRBD1 (6 bases). The receptor was derived from a woman aged 40-49 years in good health and CMV-seronegative. What was sequenced was PBMCs. CDR3 bases: TGTGCCAGCAGTCAGGACAGACTCCTCAGGGTCACTGAAGCTTTCTTT. Translated: CASSQDRLLRVTEAFF.